The source of this TCR beta chain is a study of early T cells in non-severe SARS-CoV-2 infection (dated by TCRdb to 2020 to 2023). In the study overall: TCR sequencing used bulk RNA from unsorted whole blood, so alpha and beta chains could not be paired. The study at large found these results: VDJdb matching was skewed toward anti-spike CD8 responses, so virus-specific expansions were likely underestimated and private and CD4 specificities were missed.

Library preparation was by 5' RACE. Sequenced using a NextSeq 500. The TCR library protocol attached unique molecular identifiers to individual cDNA molecules to correct for sequencing error and PCR bias. Both TCR alpha and beta chains were sequenced, and tight co-correlation was observed between alpha and beta sequence abundances in each sample. In the authors' own workflow: Decombinator V4 was used to annotate TCR sequences for V gene, J gene and CDR3. Expanded TCRs were defined as changing significantly between any two time points under a Poisson model with p below 0.0001. Abundances of TCRs were expressed as counts per million after normalisation to the total number of TCRs sequenced in each sample. TRAV1-2 paired with TRAJ12, TRAJ20 or TRAJ33 defined MAIT TCRs, while TRAV10 paired with TRAJ18 defined iNKT TCRs. VDJdb, accessed on 1 November 2021, was searched for TCRs annotated for CMV, EBV and SARS-CoV-2, and TCRs annotated for more than one antigen were excluded. TCRdb itself trimmed the public reads at Q25 with fastp, ran MiXCR and retained productive beta chains. For every CDR3 protein sequence, its rows merge into one entry that carries the most common genes and DNA. The V and J calls were not made by the authors but by TCRdb's processing. In this sample the table shows roughly 48,000 distinct CDR3 sequences, about 4.2% of which occur a single time. Jointly, the top ten make up 6% of the sample.

Set within a cohort of healthcare workers in London, UK, this nested case-control study involved weekly PCR testing of nasopharyngeal swabs along with blood sampling. Between 23 and 31 March 2020, the week of the UK lockdown, healthcare workers were enrolled and then followed up weekly for as long as 16 weeks. This clonotype has at least ten counts. There is no known antigen for this receptor. The input lacks base qualities; no much larger clone sits a single base away. Reading the germline V gene (reference sequence) gives CDR1 GTSNPN and CDR2 SVGIG. The CDR3 holds 14 amino acids from the cysteine to the phenylalanine. Only the CDR3 DNA is retained, 42 bases long and in frame from the first base. Clipping removes 3 bases from V and 2 bases from J, with 3 as the unmatched junction base count.

This TCR came from an adult who was a healthcare worker with PCR-confirmed SARS-CoV-2 infection or an uninfected control (not recorded which). Sequences were obtained from whole blood. The rearrangement joined TRBV30 to TRBJ1-3, with 8 bases aligning to TRBD1. The DNA reads TGTGCCTGGAGCAGGGGGCAAACTGGAAACACCATATATTTT. Its protein is CAWSRGQTGNTIYF.